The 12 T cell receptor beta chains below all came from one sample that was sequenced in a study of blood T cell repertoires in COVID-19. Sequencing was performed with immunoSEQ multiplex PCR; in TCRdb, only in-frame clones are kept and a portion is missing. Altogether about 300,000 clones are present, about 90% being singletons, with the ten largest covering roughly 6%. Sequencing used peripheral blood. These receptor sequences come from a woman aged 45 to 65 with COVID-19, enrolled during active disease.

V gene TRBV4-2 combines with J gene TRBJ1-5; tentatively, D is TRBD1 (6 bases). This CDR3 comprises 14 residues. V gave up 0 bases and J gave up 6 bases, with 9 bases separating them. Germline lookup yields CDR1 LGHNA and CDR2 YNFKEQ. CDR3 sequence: CASSQDQGSQPQHF. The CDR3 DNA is TGTGCCAGCAGCCAAGATCAGGGGAGTCAGCCCCAGCATTTT.

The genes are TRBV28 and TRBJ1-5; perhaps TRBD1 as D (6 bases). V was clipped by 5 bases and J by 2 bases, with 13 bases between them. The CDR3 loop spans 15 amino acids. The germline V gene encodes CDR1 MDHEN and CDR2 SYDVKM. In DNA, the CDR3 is TGTGCCAGCAGTCCCCTAGGGGGGGGCAATCAGCCCCAGCATTTT. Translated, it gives CASSPLGGGNQPQHF.

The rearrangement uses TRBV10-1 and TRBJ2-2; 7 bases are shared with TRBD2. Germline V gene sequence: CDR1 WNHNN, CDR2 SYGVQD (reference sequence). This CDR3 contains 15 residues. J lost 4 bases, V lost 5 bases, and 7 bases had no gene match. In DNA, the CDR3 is TGCGCCAGCAGTCCGACTAGCTTAGGCACCGGGGAGCTGTTTTTT. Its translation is CASSPTSLGTGELFF.

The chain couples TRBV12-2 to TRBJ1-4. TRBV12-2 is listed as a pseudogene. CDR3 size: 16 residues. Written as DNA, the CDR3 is TGTGCAAGTCGCTTAGTCGGTCGGGGTTGGAATGAAAAACTGTTTTTT. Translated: CASRLVGRGWNEKLFF.

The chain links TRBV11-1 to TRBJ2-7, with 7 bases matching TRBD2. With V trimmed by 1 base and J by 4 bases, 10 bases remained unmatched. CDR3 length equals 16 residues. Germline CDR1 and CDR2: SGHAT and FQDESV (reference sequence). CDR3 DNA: TGTGCCAGCAGCTTAGTTTCTGGGAGGGCCCGGTACGAGCAGTACTTC. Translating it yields CASSLVSGRARYEQYF. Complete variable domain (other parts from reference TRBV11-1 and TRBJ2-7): EAEVAQSPRYKITEKSQAVAFWCDPISGHATLYWYRQILGQGPELLVQFQDESVVDDSQLPKDRFSAERLKGVDSTLKIQPAELGDSAMYLCASSLVSGRARYEQYFGPGTRLTVT.

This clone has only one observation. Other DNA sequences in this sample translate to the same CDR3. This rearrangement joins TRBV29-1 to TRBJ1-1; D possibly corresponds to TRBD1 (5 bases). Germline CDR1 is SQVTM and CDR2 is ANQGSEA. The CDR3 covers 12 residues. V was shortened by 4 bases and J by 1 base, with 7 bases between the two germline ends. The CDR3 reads CSVVTGNTEAFF. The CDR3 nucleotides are TGCAGCGTTGTAACAGGGAACACTGAAGCTTTCTTT.

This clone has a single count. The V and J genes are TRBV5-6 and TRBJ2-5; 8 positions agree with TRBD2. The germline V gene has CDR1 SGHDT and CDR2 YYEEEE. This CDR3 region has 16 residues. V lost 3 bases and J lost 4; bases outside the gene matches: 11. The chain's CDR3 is CASSSMRAGVGETQYF. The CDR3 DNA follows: TGTGCCAGCAGCTCCATGCGAGCGGGAGTAGGAGAGACCCAGTACTTC.

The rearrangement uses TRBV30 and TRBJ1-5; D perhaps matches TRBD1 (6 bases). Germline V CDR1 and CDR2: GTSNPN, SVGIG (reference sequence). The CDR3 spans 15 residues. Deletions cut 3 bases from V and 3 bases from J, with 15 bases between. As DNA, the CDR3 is TGTGCCTGGAGCCTGACAGGTGGACACAATCAGCCCCAGCATTTT. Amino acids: CAWSLTGGHNQPQHF.

The CDR3 is CASSYSKAGESYGYTF. DNA for the CDR3: TGTGCCAGCAGTTACTCGAAGGCAGGGGAGTCCTATGGCTACACCTTC. The chain combines TRBV6-5 with TRBJ1-2; a weak D match, TRBD1 (6 bases). The CDR3 is 16 amino acids. The germline V and J ends were trimmed by 0 bases and 4 bases, with 15 bases remaining between them. CDR1 is MNHEY, CDR2 SVGAGI, per germline.

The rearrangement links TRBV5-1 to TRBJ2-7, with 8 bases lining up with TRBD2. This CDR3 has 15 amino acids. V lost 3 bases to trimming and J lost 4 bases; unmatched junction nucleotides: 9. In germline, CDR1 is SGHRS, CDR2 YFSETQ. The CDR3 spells CASSSTGVAGYEQYF. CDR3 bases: TGCGCCAGCAGCTCAACTGGGGTAGCGGGGTACGAGCAGTACTTC.

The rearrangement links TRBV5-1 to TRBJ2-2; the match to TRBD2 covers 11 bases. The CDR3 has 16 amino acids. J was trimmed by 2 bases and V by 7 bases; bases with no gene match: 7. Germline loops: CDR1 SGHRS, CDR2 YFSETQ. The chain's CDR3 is CASYEGTSGNTGELFF. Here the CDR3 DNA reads TGCGCCAGCTACGAGGGGACTAGCGGAAACACCGGGGAGCTGTTTTTT.

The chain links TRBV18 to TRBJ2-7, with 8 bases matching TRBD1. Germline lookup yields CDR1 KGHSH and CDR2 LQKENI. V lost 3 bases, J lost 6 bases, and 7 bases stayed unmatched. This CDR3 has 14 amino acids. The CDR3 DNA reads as TGTGCCAGCTCACCGGTCGACAGGGGAGCCGAGCAGTACTTC. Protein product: CASSPVDRGAEQYF.